This entry describes one T cell receptor (beta chain). This specimen comes from a study of shared clonotypes between healthy human individuals. Trimming cost V 7 bases and J 4 bases; bases outside gene matches: 8. The CDR3 totals 14 residues. Germline V gives CDR1 MDHEN, CDR2 SYDVKM. As defined, naive CD8 cells were CD45RO-negative and positively selected for CCR7, with terminally differentiated effector memory CD45RA+ cells excluded. The table came from immunoSEQ multiplex PCR; TCRdb's copy has only in-frame clones and leaves some out. The sample contains about 2.2 million clones, approximately 92% of which appear only once.

This TCR was sampled from a young man in good health. Some clones in this sample may be carry-over from other donors' samples. This rearrangement joins TRBV28 to TRBJ2-5, with 8 bases matching TRBD2. Sample: naive CD8+ T cells from PBMCs. This CDR3 is CASNTAGGAETQYF. CDR3 in DNA: TGTGCCAGCAATACGGCCGGGGGGGCAGAGACCCAGTACTTC.